Included here is one T cell receptor (beta chain) sequence, with context. immunoSEQ v3.0 was run at survey level. The method was immunoSEQ multiplex PCR; TCRdb's version includes in-frame clones alone and lacks a portion of them. Altogether 15,000 to 20,000 clones are present, under 85% being singletons, with the ten largest covering 9.5% to 14%. The length of the CDR3 is 11 residues. Germline CDR1 is ENHRY and CDR2 is SYGVKD. Trimming removed 8 bases from V and 5 bases from J, with 10 bases in between. The data are from a study of long-term antiretroviral therapy in people with HIV. The receptor's source is a woman aged 40 to 49 with HIV. The V gene is TRBV10-3, the J gene TRBJ2-7; maybe TRBD2 (5 bases). The material was unsorted PBMCs, obtained 2.3 years after starting antiretroviral therapy. The CDR3 reads CAIGRRDEQYF. Written as DNA, the CDR3 is TGTGCCATCGGTAGGCGGGACGAGCAGTACTTC.